This TCR beta chain was identified in a study of response to subunit inactivated influenza vaccine listed by TCRdb under 2018. A note on the overall study: Deep quantitative profiling of the T cell receptor repertoire was used in the study to follow responses to a trivalent subunit inactivated influenza vaccine. General findings and caveats noted by the study authors: The authors proposed that each seasonal influenza vaccination may bring in only a limited number of new T cells.

Trimming removed 4 bases from V and 1 base from J, leaving 13 bases between the germline ends. Counted from cysteine to phenylalanine, this CDR3 has 15 amino acids. Kept here is only the CDR3 DNA, which spans 45 bases and is read in frame from base 1. A remark on this clonotype: Which antigen it targets is not known. There are no base qualities to consult, and no much larger clone falls within one base.

Library preparation was by RT-PCR. Sequencing instrument: Illumina HiSeq 2500. Starting from the raw public reads, TCRdb applied fastp trimming at Q25, assembled clones with MiXCR and retained in-frame beta chains. Records with the same CDR3 protein are collapsed into one entry carrying the most frequent genes and DNA. The sample yields some 500,000 distinct CDR3 sequences; 13% were counted once. The ten largest clones represent about 12% of the sample. The sample's time point label is to be understood as: around 47 days after influenza vaccine administration. Sequenced material: PBMCs from blood, taken about 6 weeks after vaccination. Rearrangement joined TRBV12-3 or TRBV12-4 to TRBJ1-1; a tentative D match to TRBD1 spans 6 bases. This sequence originates from a man aged 45-65 years who received an inactivated influenza vaccine. Donor details come from another sample of the same person, matched by shared clones. The DNA reads as follows: TGTGCCAGCAGTTCCAGGACGACAGGGAACACTGAAGCTTTCTTT. Translated, this is CASSSRTTGNTEAFF.